This T cell receptor beta chain was identified during a study of T cell responses to AZD1222 COVID-19 vaccine. Study at large: Second-dose groups at about 4 or about 12 weeks were pooled. Study results and caveats: Vaccine-related CD4 TCRs covered spike, predominating at 160-218 and 743-854. Sampling that yielded the repertoires occurred only after the peak T cell response.

Sequencing was performed with immunoSEQ multiplex PCR; in TCRdb, only in-frame clones are kept and a portion is missing. The sample yields roughly 100,000 clones, roughly 87% seen once. In the case of this clone: Its antigen is undetermined.

The V gene lost 4 bases and the J gene lost 11 bases, with 21 bases spanning the gap. The germline V gene has CDR1 SGHKS and CDR2 YYEKEE (reference sequence). This CDR3 comprises 14 residues. The chain carries TRBV5-5 and TRBJ1-1; possibly TRBD1 for D (6 bases). The material sequenced was peripheral blood, taken on day 0 of AZD1222 vaccination. This TCR came from an adult in good health. The CDR3, as DNA: TGTGCCAGCAGCACAAACCGCGGCCAGGGGAAGGCTTTCTTT. It yields the protein CASSTNRGQGKAFF. The complete variable domain, with remaining parts taken from reference TRBV5-5 and TRBJ1-1, reads DAGVTQSPTHLIKTRGQQVTLRCSPISGHKSVSWYQQVLGQGPQFIFQYYEKEERGRGNFPDRFSARQFPNYSSELNVNALLLGDSALYLCASSTNRGQGKAFFGQGTRLTVV.